The rows below give T cell receptor beta chains drawn from one sample of a study of T cell responses to AZD1222 COVID-19 vaccine. Profiled with immunoSEQ multiplex PCR; TCRdb holds only in-frame clones, not every one. The data show about 98,000 clones, with 88% seen just once and about 6% held by the top ten. Sequencing used peripheral blood, obtained on day 0 of AZD1222 vaccination. Receptors originate from an adult in good health. Both conserved end residues are part of each CDR3. A D gene is named only where the DNA matches it firmly. Part of the rows lack a size; the others show once, few, many or a class for expanded clones.

d_call,clone_size,j_call,cdr3_length,v_call,cdr3_aa,cdr3_nt
.,.,TRBJ1-5,15,TRBV6-5,CASRLTEYSNQPQHF,TGTGCCAGCAGACTGACGGAGTATAGCAATCAGCCCCAGCATTTT
.,.,TRBJ1-5,14,TRBV6-5,CASSGAITDQPQHF,TGTGCCAGCAGCGGGGCTATTACGGATCAGCCCCAGCATTTT
.,.,TRBJ2-6,16,TRBV14,CASSSTGASGANVLTF,TGTGCCAGCAGCTCCACGGGGGCGTCAGGGGCCAACGTCCTGACTTTC
.,.,TRBJ2-7,14,TRBV2,CASTPRPSSYEQYF,TGTGCCAGCACCCCAAGGCCCAGCTCCTACGAGCAGTACTTC
TRBD1,.,TRBJ1-1,14,TRBV10-3,CAISDRGQGTEAFF,TGTGCCATCAGTGACAGGGGGCAGGGCACTGAAGCTTTCTTT
TRBD2,.,TRBJ2-7,15,TRBV7-2,CASSLIDGRAYEQYF,TGTGCCAGCAGCTTAATCGACGGGAGGGCCTACGAGCAGTACTTC
TRBD2,.,TRBJ2-1,15,TRBV11-3,CASSLGISGYNEQFF,TGTGCCAGCAGCTTAGGAATTAGCGGGTACAATGAGCAGTTCTTC
TRBD1,.,TRBJ1-4,14,TRBV9,CASSAGGLNEKLFF,TGTGCCAGCAGCGCAGGGGGCCTTAATGAAAAACTGTTTTTT
.,.,TRBJ2-1,10,TRBV20-1,CSARDHEQFF,TGCAGTGCTAGGGACCACGAGCAGTTCTTC
TRBD1,.,TRBJ1-4,14,TRBV15,CATCPGTGDEKLFF,TGTGCCACCTGCCCCGGGACAGGGGATGAAAAACTGTTTTTT
.,.,TRBJ1-1,13,TRBV19,CASSVQQGTEAFF,TGTGCCAGTAGTGTCCAACAGGGTACTGAAGCTTTCTTT
.,.,TRBJ1-1,13,TRBV18,CASSPKQSGEAFF,TGTGCCAGCTCACCGAAACAATCAGGAGAAGCTTTCTTT
.,.,TRBJ2-3,17,TRBV9,CASSGAQSGFNADTQYF,TGTGCCAGCAGCGGGGCCCAGTCGGGATTCAATGCAGATACGCAGTATTTT
TRBD1,once,TRBJ2-2,15,TRBV4-1,CASSQGTGNTGELFF,TGCGCCAGCAGCCAAGGGACAGGGAACACCGGGGAGCTGTTTTTT
.,once,TRBJ1-5,11,TRBV12-3/TRBV12-4,CASSLNQPQHF,TGTGCCAGCAGCTTAAATCAGCCCCAGCATTTT
.,.,TRBJ1-1,13,TRBV7-8,CASSLYANTEAFF,TGTGCCAGCAGCTTATACGCGAACACTGAAGCTTTCTTT
TRBD2,.,TRBJ2-3,14,TRBV5-4,CASSLELAGDTQYF,TGTGCCAGCAGCTTGGAACTAGCGGGAGATACGCAGTATTTT
.,few,TRBJ1-5,14,TRBV19,CASSIGNRNQPQHF,TGTGCCAGTAGTATAGGTAACCGAAATCAGCCCCAGCATTTT
.,.,TRBJ1-6,12,TRBV7-9,CASSTTNSPLHF,TGTGCCAGCAGCACTACCAATTCACCCCTCCACTTT
TRBD1,.,TRBJ1-5,17,TRBV19,CASNYGTGGYSNQPQHF,TGTGCCAGTAATTACGGGACAGGGGGATATAGCAATCAGCCCCAGCATTTT
.,few,TRBJ2-1,15,TRBV7-7,CASSLGQGTHNEQFF,TGTGCTAGCAGCTTAGGGCAGGGGACCCACAATGAGCAGTTCTTC
.,once,TRBJ2-1,15,TRBV7-9,CASSLASGDYNEQFF,TGTGCCAGCAGCTTAGCCTCCGGAGACTACAATGAGCAGTTCTTC
.,.,TRBJ1-3,17,TRBV11-2,CASSLVFRGSSGNTIYF,TGTGCCAGCAGCTTGGTCTTTAGGGGGTCCTCTGGAAACACCATATATTTT
.,.,TRBJ1-5,15,TRBV30,CAWSVPGNSNQPQHF,TGTGCCTGGAGTGTACCCGGGAATAGCAATCAGCCCCAGCATTTT
.,once,TRBJ2-2,14,TRBV10-2,CASTGTLRTGELFF,TGCGCCAGCACCGGGACTCTGCGCACTGGGGAGCTGTTTTTT
.,.,TRBJ2-5,14,TRBV9,CASSVGGNSETQYF,TGTGCCAGCAGCGTTGGAGGGAATTCAGAGACCCAGTACTTC
TRBD1,once,TRBJ1-1,12,TRBV28,CASRLQGAEAFF,TGTGCCAGCCGATTACAGGGGGCTGAAGCTTTCTTT
TRBD2,.,TRBJ2-1,14,TRBV27,CASSPGTRADEQFF,TGTGCCAGCAGCCCCGGGACTAGGGCGGATGAGCAGTTCTTC
.,.,TRBJ2-7,12,TRBV5-1,CASSFLSDEQYF,TGCGCCAGCAGCTTTTTATCCGACGAGCAGTACTTC
.,.,TRBJ2-1,17,TRBV3-1/TRBV3-2,CASSHHSAPGKYNEQFF,TGTGCCAGCAGCCACCATTCGGCCCCGGGAAAATACAATGAGCAGTTCTTC
TRBD1,.,TRBJ1-2,15,TRBV19,CASNSAGTGNYGYTF,TGTGCCAGCAACTCAGCAGGGACAGGGAACTATGGCTACACCTTC
.,.,TRBJ2-7,13,TRBV10-3,CATLQSYSYEQYF,TGTGCCACCCTACAGAGTTACTCCTACGAGCAGTACTTC
.,.,TRBJ1-4,17,TRBV7-9,CASSFPQGLATNEKLFF,TGTGCCAGCAGCTTTCCCCAGGGCCTTGCAACTAATGAAAAACTGTTTTTT
TRBD1,.,TRBJ1-4,15,TRBV18,CASSSTGGANEKLFF,TGTGCCAGCTCATCTACAGGGGGGGCGAATGAAAAACTGTTTTTT
.,.,TRBJ2-7,15,TRBV7-2,CASSLGLLYSYEQYF,TGTGCCAGCAGCTTAGGACTGTTGTACTCCTACGAGCAGTACTTC
.,.,TRBJ2-3,15,TRBV28,CASSSVDRYTDTQYF,TGTGCCAGCAGTTCCGTGGACCGATACACAGATACGCAGTATTTT
.,.,TRBJ1-5,13,TRBV5-1,CASSPGGDQPQHF,TGCGCCAGCAGCCCCGGGGGGGATCAGCCCCAGCATTTT
.,.,TRBJ1-5,16,TRBV30,CAWSLPGTGSNQPQHF,TGTGCCTGGAGTTTGCCCGGGACCGGAAGCAATCAGCCCCAGCATTTT
.,.,TRBJ1-3,16,TRBV5-1,CASSLGQGTPGNTIYF,TGCGCCAGCAGCTTGGGCCAGGGGACGCCTGGAAACACCATATATTTT
TRBD1,few,TRBJ2-7,13,TRBV11-2,CASSWGQGYEQYF,TGTGCCAGCAGCTGGGGACAGGGGTACGAGCAGTACTTC
TRBD2,.,TRBJ2-1,15,TRBV5-4,CASSLGLAGYNEQFF,TGTGCCAGCAGCTTGGGACTAGCGGGATACAATGAGCAGTTCTTC
TRBD1,.,TRBJ1-5,19,TRBV6-2/TRBV6-3,CASSYETGGWGRSDQPQHF,TGTGCCAGCAGTTACGAGACAGGGGGCTGGGGAAGATCGGATCAGCCCCAGCATTTT
TRBD1,.,TRBJ1-5,14,TRBV5-6,CASSIAGGNQPQHF,TGTGCCAGCAGCATAGCAGGGGGGAATCAGCCCCAGCATTTT
.,.,TRBJ2-5,16,TRBV5-8,CASSTGTSRSQETQYF,TGTGCCAGCAGCACCGGGACTTCTCGTTCACAAGAGACCCAGTACTTC
.,.,TRBJ2-7,14,TRBV6-2/TRBV6-3,CASSQSGAFYEQYF,TGTGCCAGCAGCCAAAGCGGAGCATTCTACGAGCAGTACTTC
.,.,TRBJ1-1,13,TRBV7-3,CASSLRMNTEAFF,TGTGCCAGCAGCTTAAGAATGAACACTGAAGCTTTCTTT
.,.,TRBJ1-6,17,TRBV5-1,CASIRGPTGGYNSPLHF,TGCGCCAGCATTCGCGGACCTACCGGAGGGTATAATTCACCCCTCCACTTT
.,.,TRBJ1-6,14,TRBV30,CAWSASRRSSPLHF,TGTGCCTGGAGTGCAAGCAGGCGAAGCTCACCCCTCCACTTT
.,.,TRBJ2-3,15,TRBV30,CAWGLGGTGTDTQYF,TGTGCCTGGGGCCTCGGCGGGACAGGCACAGATACGCAGTATTTT
.,.,TRBJ1-5,16,TRBV4-2,CASSPADRGAGQPQHF,TGTGCCAGCAGCCCCGCCGACCGGGGGGCCGGGCAGCCCCAGCATTTT
TRBD1,.,TRBJ2-7,15,TRBV6-5,CASSPRDRVFDEQYF,TGTGCCAGCAGTCCCCGGGACAGGGTATTCGACGAGCAGTACTTC
.,.,TRBJ1-2,14,TRBV18,CASSPSTDNYGYTF,TGTGCCAGCTCACCATCGACAGACAACTATGGCTACACCTTC
.,once,TRBJ2-7,14,TRBV28,CASSLTPQGSEQYF,TGTGCCAGCAGTTTAACCCCCCAAGGATCCGAGCAGTACTTC
.,.,TRBJ2-7,13,TRBV6-5,CASSTGPSYEQYF,TGTGCCAGCAGTACCGGACCCAGCTACGAGCAGTACTTC
.,.,TRBJ1-4,15,TRBV18,CASSPPGPRGEKLFF,TGTGCCAGCTCACCACCGGGCCCCCGCGGTGAAAAACTGTTTTTT